Here is one T cell receptor beta chain with its context. The target antigen is unknown. Unique molecular identifiers were used in preparing the TCRbeta library. TCRdb reprocessed the PCR reads via MiXCR and lists one record per CDR3 protein. The data contain 440,000 or so distinct CDR3 sequences, roughly two fifths of them seen just once; the ten biggest clones take up roughly 27%. Trimming took 1 base from V and 2 from J, leaving 15 bases between them. The CDR3 consists of 16 residues. Germline V lookup: CDR1 SEHNR, CDR2 FQNEAQ (reference sequence). The data stem from a study of T-cell reconstitution after alpha-beta-depleted transplantation in children. Study results and limitations: In some patients, recipient T cells and intrathymic progenitors surviving conditioning explained high day-60 diversity. Diversity and T-cell counts at one year after transplant derived mostly from new T cells.

This receptor was obtained from a girl between 2 and 10 years old with aplastic anemia, due to receive a stem cell transplant. V and J are TRBV7-9 and TRBJ2-7; D remains ambiguous. Source: PBMCs, taken before TCRalphabeta/CD19-depleted stem cell transplant. The CDR3 protein is CASSLDFPTDAYEQYF. The CDR3 DNA reads as TGTGCCAGCAGCTTAGATTTTCCCACAGACGCCTACGAGCAGTACTTC.